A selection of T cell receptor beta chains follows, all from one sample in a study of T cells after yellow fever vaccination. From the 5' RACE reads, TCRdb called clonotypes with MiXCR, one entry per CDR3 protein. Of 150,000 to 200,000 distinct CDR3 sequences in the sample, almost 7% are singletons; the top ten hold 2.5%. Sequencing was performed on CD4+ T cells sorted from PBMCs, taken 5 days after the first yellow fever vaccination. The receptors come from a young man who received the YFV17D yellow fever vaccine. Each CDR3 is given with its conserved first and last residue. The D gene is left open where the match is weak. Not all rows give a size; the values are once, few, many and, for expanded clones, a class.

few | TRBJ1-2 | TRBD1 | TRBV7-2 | TGTGCCAGCAGCTTATTACAGGGGGCGTCGTATGGCTACACCTTC | CASSLLQGASYGYTF
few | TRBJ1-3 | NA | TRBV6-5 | TGTGCCAGCAGTTACTCGATCGGGGGGTTTGGAAACACCATATATTTT | CASSYSIGGFGNTIYF
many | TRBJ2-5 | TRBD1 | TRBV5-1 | TGCGCCAGCAACGAACAGGGGTCTCTGGAGACCCAGTACTTC | CASNEQGSLETQYF
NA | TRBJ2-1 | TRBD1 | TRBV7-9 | TGTGCCAGCAGCTTAGGAGGGGGCGGACCCCACAATGAGCAGTTCTTC | CASSLGGGGPHNEQFF
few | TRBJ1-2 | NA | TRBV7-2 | TGTGCCAGCAGCCCGGACCCTTCCGGTTATGGCTACACCTTC | CASSPDPSGYGYTF
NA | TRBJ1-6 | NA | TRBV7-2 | TGTGCCAGCAGCTCGAGCGCGACAGACTATAATTCACCCCTCCACTTT | CASSSSATDYNSPLHF
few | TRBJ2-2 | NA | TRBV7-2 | TGTGCCAGCAGCCACCCCGGGCCTGGGGAGCTGTTTTTT | CASSHPGPGELFF
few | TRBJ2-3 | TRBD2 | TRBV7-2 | TGTGCCAGCAGCTTAATTAGCGGGGGGTGGGTCGATACGCAGTATTTT | CASSLISGGWVDTQYF
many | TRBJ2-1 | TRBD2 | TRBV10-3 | TGTGCCATCAGACGGACTAGCGGGGAGAGCTCCTACAATGAGCAGTTCTTC | CAIRRTSGESSYNEQFF
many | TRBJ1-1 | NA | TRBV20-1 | TGCAGTGCTCTGGTGGGCTGGGAAACTGAAGCTTTCTTT | CSALVGWETEAFF
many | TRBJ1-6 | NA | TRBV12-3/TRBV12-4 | TGTGCCAGCAGTCCAAATCAAGCGCCCCTCCACTTT | CASSPNQAPLHF
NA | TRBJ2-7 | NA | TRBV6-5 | TGTGCCAGCAGTTACATCCCCTCATCCTACGAGCAGTACTTC | CASSYIPSSYEQYF
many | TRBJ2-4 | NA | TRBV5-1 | TGCGCCAGCAGGCCGACTAGTGACAAAAACATTCAGTACTTC | CASRPTSDKNIQYF
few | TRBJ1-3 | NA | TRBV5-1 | TGCGCCAGCAGCTTGCTCGGACCTGGAAACACCATATATTTT | CASSLLGPGNTIYF
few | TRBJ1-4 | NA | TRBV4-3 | TGCGCCAGCAGCAACCAAATAACCGCCAACTTAGCGGGAAAACTGTTTTTT | CASSNQITANLAGKLFF
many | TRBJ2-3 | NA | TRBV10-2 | TGCGCCAGCAGTGATCCTTCCCGGGGCACAGATACGCAGTATTTT | CASSDPSRGTDTQYF
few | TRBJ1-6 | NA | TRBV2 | TGTGCCGGCCGGGTCCGTCGAAATAATTCACCCCTCCACTTT | CAGRVRRNNSPLHF
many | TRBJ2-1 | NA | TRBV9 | TGTGCCAGCAGCGTAGGGCAGGGTAATGAGCAGTTCTTC | CASSVGQGNEQFF
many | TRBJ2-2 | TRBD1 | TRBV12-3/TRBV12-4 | TGTGCCAGCACCAGGGACAGGAACACCGGGGAGCTGTTTTTT | CASTRDRNTGELFF
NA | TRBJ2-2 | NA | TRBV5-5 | TGTGCCAGCAGCTTGGAAGGGTACACCGGGGAGCTGTTTTTT | CASSLEGYTGELFF
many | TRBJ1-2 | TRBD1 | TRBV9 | TGTGCCAGCAGCGCGTCTGGGACAGACTATGGCTACACCTTC | CASSASGTDYGYTF
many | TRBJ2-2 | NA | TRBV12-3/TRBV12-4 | TGTGCCAGCAGTTTTCCCCCTAACAGCTTCGGGGAGCTGTTTTTT | CASSFPPNSFGELFF
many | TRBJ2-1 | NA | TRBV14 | TGTGCCAGCAGCCAAGTTCGACGGCTAAATGAGCAGTTCTTC | CASSQVRRLNEQFF
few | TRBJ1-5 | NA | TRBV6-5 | TGTGCCAGCAGTACTGGGGGTGGGGCAGGTCAGCCCCAGCATTTT | CASSTGGGAGQPQHF
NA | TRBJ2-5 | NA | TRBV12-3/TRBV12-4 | TGTGCCAGCAGCCCCGGGGGTAGGCGAGAGACCCAGTACTTC | CASSPGGRRETQYF
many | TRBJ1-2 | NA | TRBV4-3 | TGCGCCAGCAGCCAAGATCAGACAGGCGTCTATGGCTACACCTTC | CASSQDQTGVYGYTF